This T cell receptor (beta chain) was profiled in a study of glioma-infiltrating T cells. Across the study: Low-grade gliomas were grade II; glioblastomas were grade IV at initial diagnosis. Target coverage was roughly 4.5- to 11-fold for 800,000 to 1,000,000 blood T cells.

This clonotype was seen repeatedly, ten times or more. What it binds is unknown. Using RNA template, CDR3s of TCR alpha and beta were amplified with iRepertoire arm-PCR. TCRdb reprocessed the multiplex PCR reads with MiXCR, giving one entry per CDR3 protein. The table has more than 350,000 distinct CDR3 sequences, more than 35% seen once. The CDR3 is 13 residues long. From germline, CDR1 is MNHNS and CDR2 SASEGT. V shed 5 bases and J shed 0 bases, with 7 bases lying between them. Findings and limits, study-wide: CDR3 overlap between tissue and blood was very small. A blood CDR3 motif signature was depleted in highly divergent patients.

The chain links TRBV6-1 to TRBJ1-2, with D unresolved. Material for sequencing was glioma tissue, nonneoplastic brain tissue, or PBMCs (not recorded which). The receptor was derived from a human donor with low-grade glioma or glioblastoma, undergoing nonglioma brain surgery, or in good health (not recorded which). The CDR3 is CASSPSPNYGYTF. As DNA, the CDR3 is TGTGCCAGCAGTCCCAGCCCTAACTATGGCTACACCTTC.